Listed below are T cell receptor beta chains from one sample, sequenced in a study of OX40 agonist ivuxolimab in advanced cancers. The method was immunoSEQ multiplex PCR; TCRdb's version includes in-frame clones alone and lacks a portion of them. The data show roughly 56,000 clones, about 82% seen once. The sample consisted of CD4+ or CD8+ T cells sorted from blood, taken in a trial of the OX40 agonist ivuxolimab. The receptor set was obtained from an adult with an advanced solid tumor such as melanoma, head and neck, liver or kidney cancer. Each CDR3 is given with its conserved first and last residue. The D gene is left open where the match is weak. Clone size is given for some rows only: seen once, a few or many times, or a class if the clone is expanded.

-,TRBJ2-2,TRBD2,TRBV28,CASIPRGANTGELFF,TGTGCCAGCATTCCCCGGGGGGCGAACACCGGGGAGCTGTTTTTT
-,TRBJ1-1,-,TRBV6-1,CASSDDSAVNTEAFF,TGTGCCAGCAGTGATGACAGTGCTGTGAACACTGAAGCTTTCTTT
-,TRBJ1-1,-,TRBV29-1,CSVVGSLEAFF,TGCAGCGTTGTCGGCAGCCTTGAAGCTTTCTTT
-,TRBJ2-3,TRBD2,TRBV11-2,CASSLVLAGGTDTQYF,TGTGCCAGCAGCTTAGTACTAGCGGGGGGCACAGATACGCAGTATTTT
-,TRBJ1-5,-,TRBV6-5,CASSPGTLRNQPQHF,TGTGCCAGCAGTCCCGGGACACTTCGCAATCAGCCCCAGCATTTT
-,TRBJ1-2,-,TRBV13,CASSFGDSNYGYTF,TGTGCCAGCAGCTTTGGGGATTCTAACTATGGCTACACCTTC
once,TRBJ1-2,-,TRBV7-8,CASSPPDRTFYGYTF,TGTGCCAGCAGCCCTCCGGACAGAACCTTCTATGGCTACACCTTC
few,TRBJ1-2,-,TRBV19,CASSKTEDGYTF,TGTGCCAGTAGTAAAACAGAAGATGGCTACACCTTC
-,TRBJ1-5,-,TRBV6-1,CASSWGISGQPQHF,TGTGCCAGCAGTTGGGGTATATCCGGTCAGCCCCAGCATTTT
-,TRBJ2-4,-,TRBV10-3,CAISETGTKNIQYF,TGTGCCATCAGTGAAACCGGGACAAAAAACATTCAGTACTTC
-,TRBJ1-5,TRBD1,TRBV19,CASSETGGDQPQHF,TGTGCCAGTAGTGAGACAGGGGGGGATCAGCCCCAGCATTTT
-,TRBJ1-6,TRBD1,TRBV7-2,CASSPKGGTGNSPLHF,TGTGCCAGCAGCCCAAAAGGAGGGACAGGGAATTCACCCCTCCACTTT
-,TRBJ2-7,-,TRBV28,CASTQGGRGHEQYF,TGTGCCAGCACTCAAGGAGGCCGAGGGCACGAGCAGTACTTC
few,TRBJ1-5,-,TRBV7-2,CASSLARGSNSNQPQHF,TGTGCCAGCAGCTTAGCGAGGGGAAGTAATAGCAATCAGCCCCAGCATTTT
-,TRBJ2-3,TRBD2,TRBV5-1,CASSLREADTQYF,TGCGCCAGCAGCTTGCGGGAGGCGGATACGCAGTATTTT
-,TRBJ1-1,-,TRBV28,CASSLQFEAFF,TGTGCCAGCAGTTTACAGTTTGAAGCTTTCTTT
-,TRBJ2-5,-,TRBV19,CASTRGQGQETQYF,TGTGCCAGTACTCGGGGCCAGGGGCAAGAGACCCAGTACTTC
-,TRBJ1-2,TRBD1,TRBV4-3,CASSQAHGQGASGYTF,TGCGCCAGCAGCCAGGCCCATGGACAGGGGGCGAGCGGCTACACCTTC
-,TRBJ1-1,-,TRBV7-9,CASSLGSIEAFF,TGTGCCAGCAGCTTAGGTTCCATTGAAGCTTTCTTT
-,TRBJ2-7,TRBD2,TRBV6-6,CASSYGTSGVSYEQYF,TGTGCCAGCAGTTATGGGACTAGCGGGGTAAGCTACGAGCAGTACTTC
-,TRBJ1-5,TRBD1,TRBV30,CAWSGQSNQPQHF,TGTGCCTGGTCGGGACAGTCCAATCAGCCCCAGCATTTT
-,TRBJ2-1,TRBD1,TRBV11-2,CASRRPGTGNNEQFF,TGTGCCAGCAGACGCCCCGGGACAGGGAACAATGAGCAGTTCTTC
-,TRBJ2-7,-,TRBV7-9,CASSSPGGGQSGLGEQYF,TGTGCCAGCAGCTCACCCGGGGGGGGACAGTCTGGCTTAGGCGAGCAGTACTTC
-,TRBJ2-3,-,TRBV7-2,CASSLASEATQYF,TGTGCCAGCAGCCTAGCCTCGGAGGCTACGCAGTATTTT